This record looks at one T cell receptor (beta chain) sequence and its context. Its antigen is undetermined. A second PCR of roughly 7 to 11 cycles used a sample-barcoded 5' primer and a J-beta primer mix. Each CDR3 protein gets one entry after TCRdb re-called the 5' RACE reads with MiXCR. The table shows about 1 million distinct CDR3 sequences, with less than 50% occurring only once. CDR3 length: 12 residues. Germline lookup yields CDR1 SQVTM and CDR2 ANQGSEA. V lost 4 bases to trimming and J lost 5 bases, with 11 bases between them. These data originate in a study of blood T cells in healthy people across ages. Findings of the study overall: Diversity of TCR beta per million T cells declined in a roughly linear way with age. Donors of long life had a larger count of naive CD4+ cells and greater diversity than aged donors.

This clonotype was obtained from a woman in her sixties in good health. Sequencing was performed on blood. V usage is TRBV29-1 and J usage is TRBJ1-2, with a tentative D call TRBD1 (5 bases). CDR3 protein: CSVAAGRYGYTF. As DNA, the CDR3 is TGCAGCGTTGCCGCAGGGCGTTATGGCTACACCTTC.